The T cell receptor beta chain described here comes from a study of TIL therapy for anti-PD-1-resistant metastatic lung cancer. Looking at the study overall: Tumors were harvested before any PD-1/PD-L1 blockade. Study-wide points: The baseline peripheral repertoire was partially replaced by infused TIL clonotypes that later decayed.

V lost 7 bases and J lost 3, with 12 bases in between. Germline V gene sequence: CDR1 LNHDA, CDR2 SQIVND (reference sequence). The CDR3 runs 13 residues. Turning to this clone: Its antigen is unknown.

Time point in this sample: pre-treatment sample, taken before nivolumab and TIL therapy. Patients were adults with stage 4 NSCLC. The immunoSEQ assay was v3. Assay used: immunoSEQ multiplex PCR; TCRdb lists only in-frame clones, some missing. The table records around 50,000 clones, about 73% of them present only once. The receptor comes from a person between 25 and 80 years old with non-small cell lung cancer. The sequenced sample was blood, obtained at baseline. The chain has TRBV19 and TRBJ1-2; maybe TRBD1 (6 bases). The CDR3 nucleotides are TGTGCCAGTAACCCAGGGGTGGACTATGGCTACACCTTC. Translation gives CASNPGVDYGYTF.